This TCR beta chain came from a study of blood T cell repertoires in COVID-19. This clone was found once. Other DNA sequences of this sample code for an identical CDR3. Methods used by the authors: How many nucleated cells were present was estimated from reference gene primer amplification. Generated by immunoSEQ multiplex PCR, the TCRdb table keeps only in-frame clones and is missing some. V and J calls and clone size are as listed in that table; D and trimming were resolved from the DNA. Among 110,000 to 150,000 clones listed, 70% to 90% were seen once. Germline values: CDR1 MDHEN, CDR2 SYDVKM. V lost 6 bases, J lost 8 bases, and 10 bases lay in between. This CDR3 has 11 amino acids.

The chain employs TRBV28 and TRBJ1-2; a weak D match, TRBD1 (6 bases). The sequencing input was PBMCs or T cells enriched from blood (not recorded which). This receptor was obtained from a man between 50 and 59 years old who had recovered from COVID-19. The CDR3 coding sequence is TGTGCCAGCAGCTCCAGGGGCGGCTACACCTTC. This encodes CASSSRGGYTF.